The table lists the clone carrying this T cell receptor (beta chain) with a few counts. The CDR3 extends over 14 amino acids. Germline CDR1 is MNHEY and CDR2 is SMNVEV (reference sequence). The germline V and J ends were trimmed by 3 bases and 8 bases, with 13 bases remaining between them. A sample-barcoded 5' primer and a J-beta primer mix were used in a second PCR of roughly 6 to 12 cycles. TCRdb processed the 5' RACE reads anew with MiXCR; each CDR3 protein has one entry. The sample has about 1.5 million distinct CDR3 sequences, roughly 45% seen once; the top ten hold roughly 7.7%. This entry is derived from a study of blood T cells in healthy people across ages.

The rearrangement links TRBV27 to TRBJ1-4, with a possible D match to TRBD1 (5 bases). The sample was blood. The TCR sequence derives from a woman aged 18 to 35 in good health. The CDR3: CASSFAGIAEKLFF. CDR3 nucleotide sequence: TGTGCCAGCAGTTTTGCAGGGATTGCGGAAAAACTGTTTTTT.